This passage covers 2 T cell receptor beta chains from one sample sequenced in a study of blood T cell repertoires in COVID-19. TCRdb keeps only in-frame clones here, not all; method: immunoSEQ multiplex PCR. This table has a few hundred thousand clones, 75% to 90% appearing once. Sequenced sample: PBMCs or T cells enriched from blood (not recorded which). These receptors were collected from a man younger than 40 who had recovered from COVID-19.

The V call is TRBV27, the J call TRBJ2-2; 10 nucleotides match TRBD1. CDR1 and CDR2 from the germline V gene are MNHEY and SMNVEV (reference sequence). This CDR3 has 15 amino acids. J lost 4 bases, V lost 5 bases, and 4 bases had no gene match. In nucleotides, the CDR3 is TGTGCCAGCAGTGAGGGGACAGGGGTCACCGGGGAGCTGTTTTTT. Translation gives CASSEGTGVTGELFF.

The CDR3 DNA follows: TGTGCCAGCAGGGTCGGAGCGGGGCCTTACGAGCAGTACTTC. Translation gives CASRVGAGPYEQYF. The chain links TRBV6-5 to TRBJ2-7; 7 bases line up with TRBD2. The germline V gene has CDR1 MNHEY and CDR2 SVGAGI. The length of the CDR3 is 14 residues. J was trimmed by 4 bases and V by 6 bases; bases with no gene match: 9.